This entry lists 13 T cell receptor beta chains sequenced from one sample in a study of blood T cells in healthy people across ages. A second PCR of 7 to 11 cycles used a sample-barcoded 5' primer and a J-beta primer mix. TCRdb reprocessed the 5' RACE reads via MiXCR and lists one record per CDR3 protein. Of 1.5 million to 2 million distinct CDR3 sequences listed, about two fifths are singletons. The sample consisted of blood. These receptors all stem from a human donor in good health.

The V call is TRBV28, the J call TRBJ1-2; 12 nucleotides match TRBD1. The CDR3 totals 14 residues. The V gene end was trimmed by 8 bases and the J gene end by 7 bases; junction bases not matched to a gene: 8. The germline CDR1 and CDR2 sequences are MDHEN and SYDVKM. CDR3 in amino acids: CASLRDRGPGGYTF. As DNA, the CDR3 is TGTGCCAGCCTACGGGACAGGGGGCCAGGTGGCTACACCTTC.

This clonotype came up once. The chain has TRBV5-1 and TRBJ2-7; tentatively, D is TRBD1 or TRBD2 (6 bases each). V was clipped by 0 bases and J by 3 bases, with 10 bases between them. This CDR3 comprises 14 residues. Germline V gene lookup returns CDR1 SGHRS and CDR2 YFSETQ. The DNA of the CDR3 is TGCGCCAGCAGCTTGGGGGGGGCCTGCTACGAGCAGTACTTC. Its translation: CASSLGGACYEQYF. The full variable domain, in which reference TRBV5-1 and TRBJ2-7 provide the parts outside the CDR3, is KAGVTQTPRYLIKTRGQQVTLSCSPISGHRSVSWYQQTPGQGLQFLFEYFSETQRNKGNFPGRFSGRQFSNSRSEMNVSTLELGDSALYLCASSLGGACYEQYFGPGTRLTVT.

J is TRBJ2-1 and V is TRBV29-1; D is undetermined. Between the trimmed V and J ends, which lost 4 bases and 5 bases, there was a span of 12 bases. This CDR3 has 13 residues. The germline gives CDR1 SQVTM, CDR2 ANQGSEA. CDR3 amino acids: CSVVVPQNNEQFF. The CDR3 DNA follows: TGCAGCGTTGTGGTTCCCCAAAACAATGAGCAGTTCTTC.

This CDR3 reads CASSVGFYLSYNEQFF. The CDR3 coding sequence is TGTGCCAGCAGCGTAGGATTCTACCTCTCCTACAATGAGCAGTTCTTC. This chain joins TRBV9 and TRBJ2-1; no firm D call. The V end lost 0 bases, the J end lost 0 bases, and 10 bases lay between the germline ends. Germline loops: CDR1 SGDLS, CDR2 YYNGEE. The CDR3 runs 16 residues. Full variable domain (remainder filled in from reference TRBV9 and TRBJ2-1): DSGVTQTPKHLITATGQRVTLRCSPRSGDLSVYWYQQSLDQGLQFLIQYYNGEERAKGNILERFSAQQFPDLHSELNLSSLELGDSALYFCASSVGFYLSYNEQFFGPGTRLTVL.

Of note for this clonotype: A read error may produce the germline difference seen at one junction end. The CDR3 region is CACSDDRLPNQPQHF. DNA for the CDR3: TGTGCCTGCAGTGATGACAGGCTGCCCAATCAGCCCCAGCATTTT. The chain combines TRBV6-2 or TRBV6-3 with TRBJ1-5; TRBD1 is a possible D gene (6 bases). This CDR3 spans 15 amino acids. Looked up from germline, CDR1 is MNHEY and CDR2 is SVGEGT.

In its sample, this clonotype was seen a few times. DNA for the CDR3: TGCAGTGCTAGCACTAGCGGGGGGGCCACGATTACAGATACGCAGTATTTT. It codes for CSASTSGGATITDTQYF. The chain recombines TRBV20-1 with TRBJ2-3; the match to TRBD2 covers 13 bases. The germline V gene encodes CDR1 DFQATT and CDR2 SNEGSKA (reference sequence). The trim removed 3 bases at V and 3 bases at J, leaving 9 bases unmatched. The CDR3 length is 17 residues.

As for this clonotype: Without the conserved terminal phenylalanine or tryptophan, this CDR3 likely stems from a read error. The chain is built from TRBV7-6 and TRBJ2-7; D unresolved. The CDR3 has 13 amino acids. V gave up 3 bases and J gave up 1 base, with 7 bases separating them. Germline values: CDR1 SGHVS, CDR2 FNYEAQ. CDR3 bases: TGTGCCAGCAGCTTTGGGTATTCCTACGAGCAGTACCTC. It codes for CASSFGYSYEQYL.

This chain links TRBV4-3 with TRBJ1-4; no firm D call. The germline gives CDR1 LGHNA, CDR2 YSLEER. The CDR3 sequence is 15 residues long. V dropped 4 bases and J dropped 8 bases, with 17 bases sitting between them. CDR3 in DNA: TGCGCCAGCAGCCCCTCGTGGGGTAGTCGGGAAAAACTGTTTTTT. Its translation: CASSPSWGSREKLFF.

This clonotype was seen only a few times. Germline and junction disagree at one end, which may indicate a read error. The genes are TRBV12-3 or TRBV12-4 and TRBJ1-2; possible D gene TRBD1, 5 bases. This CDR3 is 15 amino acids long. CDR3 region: CASSLSLGPRDGYTF. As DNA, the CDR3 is TGCGCCAGCAGTTTAAGTTTGGGACCAAGGGATGGCTACACCTTC.

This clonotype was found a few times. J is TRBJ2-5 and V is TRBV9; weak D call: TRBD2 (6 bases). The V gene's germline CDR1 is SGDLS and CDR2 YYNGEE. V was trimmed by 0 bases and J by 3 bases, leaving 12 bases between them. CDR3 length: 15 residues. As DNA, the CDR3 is TGTGCCAGCAGCGTAGCGGCGGGGCGGGAAGAGACCCAGTACTTC. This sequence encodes CASSVAAGREETQYF.

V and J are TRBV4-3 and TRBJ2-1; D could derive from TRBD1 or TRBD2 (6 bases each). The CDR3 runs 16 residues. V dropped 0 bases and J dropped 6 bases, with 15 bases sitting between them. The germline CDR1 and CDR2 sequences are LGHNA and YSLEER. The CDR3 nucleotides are TGCGCCAGCAGCCAAGACCCGGCCTGGGGGGCCAATGAGCAGTTCTTC. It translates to CASSQDPAWGANEQFF.

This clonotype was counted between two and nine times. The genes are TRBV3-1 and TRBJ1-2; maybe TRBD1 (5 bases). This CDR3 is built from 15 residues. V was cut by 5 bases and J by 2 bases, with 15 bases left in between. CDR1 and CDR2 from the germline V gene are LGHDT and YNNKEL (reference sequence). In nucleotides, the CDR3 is TGTGCCAGCAGCAACCCGGGGAGACAGAACTATGGCTACACCTTC. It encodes CASSNPGRQNYGYTF.

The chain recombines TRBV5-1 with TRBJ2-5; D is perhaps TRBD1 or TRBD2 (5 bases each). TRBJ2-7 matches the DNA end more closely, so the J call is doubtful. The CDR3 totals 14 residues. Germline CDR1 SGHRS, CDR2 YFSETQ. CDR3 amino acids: CASSPPQGRYEQYF. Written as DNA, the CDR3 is TGCGCCAGCAGCCCACCCCAGGGACGCTACGAGCAGTACTTC.